This TCR beta chain was captured in a study of identical twins. This clonotype was seen only a few times. This CDR3 is 18 amino acids long. Germline V gives CDR1 LGHNA, CDR2 YNFKEQ. J was trimmed by 7 bases and V by 0 bases; bases with no gene match: 11. MiXCR was run by TCRdb on the 5' RACE reads, yielding one entry per CDR3 protein. Of 650,000 to 800,000 distinct CDR3 sequences listed, over 8.5% are singletons. These data were likewise used in another study, on yellow fever vaccine responses in identical twins.

This TCR came from a woman between 18 and 29 years old in good health. The sample consisted of PBMCs. V and J are TRBV4-2 and TRBJ2-1; 11 bases agree with TRBD2. Written as DNA, the CDR3 is TGTGCCAGCAGCCAAGAAAAAGGTCTAGCGGGAGGTAGAAATGAGCAGTTCTTC. Protein product: CASSQEKGLAGGRNEQFF.